A single sample gave rise to the 4 T cell receptor beta chains below, sequenced in a study of blood T cell repertoires in COVID-19. Profiled with immunoSEQ multiplex PCR; TCRdb holds only in-frame clones, not every one. The sample consists of about 210,000 clones, about 86% of them appearing once. Sequenced sample: peripheral blood. These receptors were obtained from a woman aged 45-65 years with acute or convalescent COVID-19.

The chain is built from TRBV2 and TRBJ1-2, with D possibly TRBD1 on 5 matching bases. The CDR3 covers 13 residues. The V end lost 4 bases, the J end lost 2 bases, and 8 bases lay between the germline ends. Germline CDR1 reads SNHLY; CDR2 reads FYNNEI. The CDR3 sequence is CASSVGGNYGYTF. The CDR3 nucleotides read TGTGCCAGCAGTGTGGGGGGAAACTATGGCTACACCTTC.

This chain links TRBV27 with TRBJ2-3; 13 bases align to TRBD2. This CDR3 is 16 amino acids long. Germline CDR1 reads MNHEY; CDR2 reads SMNVEV (reference sequence). Losses at the gene ends were 5 bases for V and 4 bases for J; bases not matched to a gene: 6. The DNA of the CDR3 is TGTGCCAGCAGTGATTGGACTAGCGGGAGTGCAGATACGCAGTATTTT. This translates into CASSDWTSGSADTQYF.

This sequence joins TRBV28 and TRBJ2-1; a weak D match, TRBD2 (5 bases). The CDR3 is 14 amino acids. In germline, CDR1 is MDHEN, CDR2 SYDVKM. V lost 2 bases and J lost 8, with 13 bases in between. The CDR3 DNA follows: TGTGCCAGCAGTTTACCTCACCTAGCCGATGAGCAGTTCTTC. Its translation is CASSLPHLADEQFF.

The chain recombines TRBV5-4 with TRBJ2-3; the D is unclear. Germline lookup yields CDR1 SGHNT and CDR2 YYREEE (reference sequence). The V and J ends lost 0 bases and 2 bases respectively, with 7 bases between them. The CDR3 has 14 residues. The CDR3 DNA sequence: TGTGCCAGCAGCTTGGGGCATTTCACAGATACGCAGTATTTT. Protein sequence: CASSLGHFTDTQYF.